These 10 T cell receptor beta chains were all obtained from the same sample, sequenced in a study of CD8 T cells in Susac syndrome. Reverse transcription used roughly 0.5 to 1 ug RNA and random hexamers. One entry per CDR3 protein, called by TCRdb with MiXCR from the immunoSEQ multiplex PCR reads. The sample records about 170,000 distinct CDR3 sequences, approximately 93% being singletons. Source material: CD4+ T cells from PBMCs. The receptor set was obtained from a human donor with multiple sclerosis.

V usage is TRBV20-1 and J usage is TRBJ1-1; D is uncertain. The CDR3 loop spans 13 amino acids. Looked up from germline, CDR1 is DFQATT and CDR2 is SNEGSKA (reference sequence). V was trimmed by 1 base and J by 1 base, leaving 7 bases between them. The CDR3 coding sequence is TGCAGTGCTAGAGTTTTAGGGAACACTGAAGCTTTCTTT. Its protein is CSARVLGNTEAFF.

The rearrangement joins TRBV2 to TRBJ1-1; D not resolved. The CDR3 contains 12 residues. CDR1 is SNHLY, CDR2 FYNNEI, per germline. V lost 3 bases and J 4 bases, leaving 6 bases between the germline ends. DNA for the CDR3: TGTGCCAGCAGTGACGAAGGCACTGAAGCTTTCTTT. Residues: CASSDEGTEAFF.

This clonotype was picked up one time. The chain is built from TRBV27 and TRBJ1-4, with D unresolved. From germline, CDR1 is MNHEY and CDR2 SMNVEV (reference sequence). This CDR3 contains 12 residues. Trimming left V 4 bases short and J 11 bases short, with 11 bases between. The CDR3: CASSSPLGKLFF. CDR3 coding DNA: TGTGCCAGCAGTTCACCCCTGGGGAAACTGTTTTTT.

The CDR3 coding sequence is TGTGCCAGCACCGCCGCGGTGTCTAGCGGGACAGATACGCAGTATTTT. Translation gives CASTAAVSSGTDTQYF. This chain links TRBV12-3 or TRBV12-4 with TRBJ2-3, with 8 positions matching TRBD2. After removal of 7 bases from V and 3 bases from J, the junction contained 12 bases not matched to a gene. The CDR3 has 16 residues.

The gene calls are TRBV2 and TRBJ1-2, with 9 positions matching TRBD1. The CDR3 contains 13 residues. Germline V gene data show CDR1 as SNHLY and CDR2 as FYNNEI. J was trimmed by 6 bases and V by 6 bases; bases with no gene match: 5. The CDR3 region has the DNA TGTGCCAGCAGGGCGACAGGGGGAAATGGCTACACCTTC. Translation gives CASRATGGNGYTF. Together with reference TRBV2 and TRBJ1-2, the CDR3 gives the full variable domain: EPEVTQTPSHQVTQMGQEVILRCVPISNHLYFYWYRQILGQKVEFLVSFYNNEISEKSEIFDDQFSVERPDGSNFTLKIRSTKLEDSAMYFCASRATGGNGYTFGSGTRLTVV.

The V call is TRBV6-5, the J call TRBJ2-1; 7 bases match TRBD2. Looked up from germline, CDR1 is MNHEY and CDR2 is SVGAGI. With V trimmed by 2 bases and J by 5 bases, 3 bases remained unmatched. The CDR3 length is 14 residues. This chain's CDR3 is CASSYGGSNNEQFF. The CDR3 nucleotides are TGTGCCAGCAGTTACGGCGGGAGTAACAATGAGCAGTTCTTC.

The chain joins TRBV29-1 to TRBJ1-2; perhaps TRBD1 as D (5 bases). V lost 2 bases and J 7 bases, leaving 11 bases between the germline ends. Per germline, CDR1 SQVTM and CDR2 ANQGSEA. CDR3 size: 12 residues. The CDR3 here is CSVESDKAGYTF. CDR3 sequence (DNA): TGCAGCGTTGAATCGGACAAGGCTGGCTACACCTTC.

The chain couples TRBV5-1 to TRBJ2-5; 7 bases fit TRBD2. The CDR3 contains 17 residues. In germline, CDR1 is SGHRS, CDR2 YFSETQ. V lost 4 bases, J lost 3 bases, and 15 bases stayed unmatched. The CDR3 loop reads CASSPGTLKRGEETQYF. For the CDR3, the DNA is TGCGCCAGCAGCCCCGGGACCCTTAAGCGGGGCGAAGAGACCCAGTACTTC.

The rearrangement uses TRBV10-3 and TRBJ1-5; 9 nucleotides line up with TRBD1. V lost 3 bases, J lost 4 bases, and 4 bases stayed unmatched. This CDR3 region has 15 residues. The V gene's germline CDR1 is ENHRY and CDR2 SYGVKD. This chain's CDR3 is CAISDPGTGNQPQHF. The CDR3 bases are TGTGCCATCAGTGATCCCGGGACAGGGAATCAGCCCCAGCATTTT.

The chain couples TRBV4-1 to TRBJ2-5, with TRBD2 matching 7 bases. V was pared by 3 bases and J by 5 bases, with 3 bases of the junction left unmatched. Per the germline V gene, CDR1 is MGHRA and CDR2 is YSYEKL. There are 13 residues in the CDR3. CDR3 protein: CASSHAGGETQYF. DNA of the CDR3: TGCGCCAGCAGCCACGCCGGGGGGGAGACCCAGTACTTC.